The 28 T cell receptor beta chains below all came from one sample that was sequenced in a study of human CD8 memory T cell subsets. Making the TCR beta libraries relied on UMI-labeled 5' RACE. TCRdb reprocessed the 5' RACE reads and stores each CDR3 protein as one record, lacking DNA. This specimen shows about 6,700 distinct CDR3 sequences; the ten leading clones hold roughly 25%. Sequenced: CD8+ T cells from PBMCs. The receptors were sampled from a human donor in good health.

The rearrangement uses TRBV29-1 and TRBJ2-7; TCRdb indicates TRBD2, and absent DNA this call remains unverified. Germline lookup yields CDR1 SQVTM and CDR2 ANQGSEA. This CDR3 region has 13 residues. The CDR3 protein is CSHPGLHSYEQYF.

The chain has TRBV23-1 and TRBJ2-3; TCRdb's assignment of TRBD2 cannot be checked, as there is no DNA. TRBV23-1 is assigned to the ORF class and has an uncertain function. The CDR3 spans 15 residues. This CDR3 reads CARTLAGGVTDTQYF.

The chain joins TRBV11-3 to TRBJ2-5; TCRdb indicates TRBD1, and absent DNA this call remains unverified. The CDR3 spans 15 residues. The germline gives CDR1 SGHNT, CDR2 YENEEA. The CDR3 spells CASSSSGTGLETQYF.

The chain links TRBV6-6 to TRBJ1-5; TCRdb's D call, TRBD1, is unchecked because there is no DNA. The CDR3 totals 15 residues. Germline V gene sequence: CDR1 MNHNY, CDR2 SVGAGI (reference sequence). CDR3 amino acids: CASSWGQGAGQPQHF.

The V call is TRBV20-1, the J call TRBJ2-7; TCRdb indicates TRBD1, and absent DNA this call remains unverified. This CDR3 is 15 amino acids long. In germline, CDR1 is DFQATT, CDR2 SNEGSKA (reference sequence). CDR3: CSAQDRDSFSYEQYF.

The chain links TRBV3-1 to TRBJ1-2. Germline CDR1 is LGHDT and CDR2 is YNNKEL (reference sequence). The CDR3 runs 15 residues. The CDR3 is CASSQDPGSNYGYTF.

The chain is built from TRBV12-3 or TRBV12-4 and TRBJ2-1. This CDR3 is built from 12 residues. The CDR3 loop is CASSLILDEQFF.

The chain joins TRBV6-6 to TRBJ2-7. This CDR3 region has 12 residues. CDR1 is MNHNY, CDR2 SVGAGI, per germline (reference sequence). The CDR3 protein is CASSYGVYEQYF.

The V and J genes are TRBV2 and TRBJ2-3; lacking DNA, the TRBD2 call made by TCRdb goes unchecked. Germline loops: CDR1 SNHLY, CDR2 FYNNEI. The CDR3 loop spans 16 amino acids. The CDR3 sequence is CASRGLAGTIGDTQYF.

This sequence joins TRBV6-4 and TRBJ2-1; TCRdb lists TRBD2, though no DNA is available to test this call. CDR3 length: 15 residues. CDR1 is MRHNA, CDR2 SNTAGT, per germline. The CDR3 sequence: CASSDSTSGNNEQFF.

The chain couples TRBV6-6 to TRBJ2-5; TCRdb returns TRBD1, unconfirmable since there is no DNA. The CDR3 consists of 12 residues. Germline values: CDR1 MNHNY, CDR2 SVGAGI (reference sequence). The CDR3 loop is CANPGPGGTQYF.

This clonotype ranks as medium-sized in terms of frequency. This sequence joins TRBV6-6 and TRBJ1-5; TCRdb's D call, TRBD1, is unchecked because there is no DNA. The CDR3 runs to 14 residues. Germline CDR1 and CDR2: MNHNY and SVGAGI (reference sequence). CDR3 in amino acids: CASTRGFGNQPQHF.

This rearrangement joins TRBV5-5 to TRBJ2-7; TCRdb gives TRBD1 as the D gene, but with no DNA this cannot be confirmed. This CDR3 comprises 15 residues. The germline V gene has CDR1 SGHKS and CDR2 YYEKEE (reference sequence). The CDR3 region is CASSSWTEFSYEQYF.

V is TRBV5-1 and J is TRBJ2-3; TCRdb's D call, TRBD1, is unchecked because there is no DNA. The germline V gene has CDR1 SGHRS and CDR2 YFSETQ. The CDR3 contains 17 residues. The CDR3 loop reads CASSFRSTASSTDTQYF.

This chain joins TRBV19 and TRBJ2-1; the D call of TRBD2 rests on TCRdb alone, since no DNA is present to check it. The CDR3 sequence is 14 residues long. Germline CDR1 LNHDA, CDR2 SQIVND (reference sequence). This CDR3 is CASSIIGRYNEQFF.

The CDR3: CASNRDRNQGAYEQYF. The chain has TRBV2 and TRBJ2-7; checking the TCRdb D call of TRBD1 is not possible without DNA. Germline assignment: CDR1 SNHLY and CDR2 FYNNEI. This CDR3 region has 16 residues.

This rearrangement joins TRBV7-6 to TRBJ2-1; there is no DNA to check the TCRdb D call of TRBD1. Germline lookup yields CDR1 SGHVS and CDR2 FNYEAQ. The CDR3 sequence is 16 residues long. The CDR3 protein is CASSLWGGEGINEQFF.

The chain recombines TRBV27 with TRBJ2-7; TCRdb names TRBD1, which stays unverified in the absence of DNA. This CDR3 spans 13 amino acids. Germline V gives CDR1 MNHEY, CDR2 SMNVEV (reference sequence). The CDR3 loop is CASSLGGDREQYF.

The rearrangement uses TRBV7-9 and TRBJ2-7. Germline loops: CDR1 SEHNR, CDR2 FQNEAQ (reference sequence). The CDR3 loop spans 13 amino acids. The CDR3 loop is CASSSPNSYEQYF.

This clonotype is medium-sized by frequency. V is TRBV3-1 and J is TRBJ2-7; TCRdb indicates TRBD1, and absent DNA this call remains unverified. CDR3 length equals 16 residues. CDR1 LGHDT and CDR2 YNNKEL come from the germline V gene (reference sequence). CDR3: CASSPTGTGRSYEQYF.

In terms of frequency, this clonotype is medium-sized. The chain uses TRBV4-1 and TRBJ2-5; TCRdb indicates TRBD2, and absent DNA this call remains unverified. CDR1 is MGHRA, CDR2 YSYEKL, per germline. The CDR3 has 17 amino acids. The CDR3 is CASSQDWGLAGEETQYF.

This chain uses TRBV7-8 with TRBJ2-4; TCRdb proposes TRBD2, but this gene call is untestable without DNA. Germline-derived CDR1 and CDR2 are SGHVS and FQNEAQ. The CDR3 extends over 15 amino acids. CDR3 residues: CASSLEALARSIQYF.

This chain connects TRBV7-2 to TRBJ2-1; the TCRdb D gene call, TRBD2, has no DNA to confirm it. The germline V gene encodes CDR1 SGHTA and CDR2 FQGNSA. This CDR3 is built from 14 residues. The CDR3 here is CASSLGGGLVVQFF.

The gene calls are TRBV7-6 and TRBJ2-5; the D gene TCRdb calls, TRBD2, cannot be checked with no DNA. The germline V gene has CDR1 SGHVS and CDR2 FNYEAQ. The length of the CDR3 is 15 residues. CDR3 region: CASSPSGSRTETQYF.

CDR3 in amino acids: CATSSHRDSLLGQYF. This sequence joins TRBV15 and TRBJ2-7; TCRdb's assignment of TRBD1 cannot be checked, as there is no DNA. The germline V gene encodes CDR1 LNHNV and CDR2 YYDKDF (reference sequence). The CDR3 length is 15 residues.

CDR3: CASSETGTLDGYTF. This rearrangement joins TRBV6-1 to TRBJ1-2; TCRdb reports TRBD1, a call that lacks DNA to check it against. Germline CDR1 and CDR2: MNHNS and SASEGT. This CDR3 is 14 amino acids long.

J is TRBJ2-7 and V is TRBV27; as DNA is missing, the TRBD2 call by TCRdb cannot be tested. Germline lookup yields CDR1 MNHEY and CDR2 SMNVEV (reference sequence). The CDR3 length is 13 residues. This CDR3 is CASRGLAGREQYF.

The chain uses TRBV7-9 and TRBJ1-2; the TRBD1 assignment by TCRdb is unverifiable without DNA. This CDR3 has 14 residues. Germline values: CDR1 SEHNR, CDR2 FQNEAQ (reference sequence). CDR3 in amino acids: CASSSDQGEHGYTF.